The rows below give T cell receptor beta chains drawn from one sample of a study of OX40 agonist ivuxolimab in advanced cancers. This table comes from immunoSEQ multiplex PCR, and its TCRdb copy is limited to in-frame clones, with some not included. The sample holds around 60,000 clones, around nine tenths seen once. The input for sequencing was CD4+ or CD8+ T cells sorted from blood, taken in a trial of the OX40 agonist ivuxolimab. Receptors originate from an adult with an advanced solid tumor such as melanoma, head and neck, liver or kidney cancer. Each CDR3 is given with its conserved first and last residue. The D gene is left open where the match is weak. Expanded clones get a size class; other rows say once, few or many, or leave the size out.

abundance: once; d_gene: TRBD2; v_gene: TRBV25-1; j_gene: TRBJ2-3; CDR3nt: TGTGCCAGCAGGAGAGTTAGCGGGAGGGGCACAGATACGCAGTATTTT; CDR3aa: CASRRVSGRGTDTQYF
abundance: -; d_gene: -; v_gene: TRBV5-1; j_gene: TRBJ2-7; CDR3nt: TGCGCCAGCAGCTTCAGCGGGTCGTACGAGCAGTACTTC; CDR3aa: CASSFSGSYEQYF
abundance: -; d_gene: -; v_gene: TRBV9; j_gene: TRBJ2-2; CDR3nt: TGTGCCAGCAGCGTAGCGGGCCTAAACACCGGGGAGCTGTTTTTT; CDR3aa: CASSVAGLNTGELFF
abundance: -; d_gene: -; v_gene: TRBV6-5; j_gene: TRBJ2-5; CDR3nt: TGTGCCAGCAGTTACGATTTGTGGGCCGGGAAGACCCAGTACTTC; CDR3aa: CASSYDLWAGKTQYF
abundance: once; d_gene: -; v_gene: TRBV19; j_gene: TRBJ2-2; CDR3nt: TGTGCCAGTAGTATAGAGGGGTTAGGGGGCGGGAGGCCCGCGAACACCGGGGAGCTGTTTTTT; CDR3aa: CASSIEGLGGGRPANTGELFF
abundance: -; d_gene: -; v_gene: TRBV7-9; j_gene: TRBJ2-4; CDR3nt: TGTGCCAGCAGCTTGATGGCGCGAGAGGACATTCAGTACTTC; CDR3aa: CASSLMAREDIQYF
abundance: once; d_gene: TRBD2; v_gene: TRBV25-1; j_gene: TRBJ2-1; CDR3nt: TGTGCCAGCAGTGAAAGACTAGCGGTAGCCTACAATGAGCAGTTCTTC; CDR3aa: CASSERLAVAYNEQFF
abundance: few; d_gene: -; v_gene: TRBV6-1; j_gene: TRBJ1-2; CDR3nt: TGTGCCAGCAGTGTGGCAGGACTAAACTATGGCTACACCTTC; CDR3aa: CASSVAGLNYGYTF
abundance: -; d_gene: TRBD2; v_gene: TRBV27; j_gene: TRBJ2-1; CDR3nt: TGTGCCAGCAGTCCGACAACGTTAGCGGGAGGGCCCAGCAATGAGCAGTTCTTC; CDR3aa: CASSPTTLAGGPSNEQFF
abundance: -; d_gene: TRBD2; v_gene: TRBV19; j_gene: TRBJ2-7; CDR3nt: TGTGCCAGTAGTATAGGGGGACTAGATGTCTACGAGCAGTACTTC; CDR3aa: CASSIGGLDVYEQYF
abundance: -; d_gene: TRBD2; v_gene: TRBV28; j_gene: TRBJ2-5; CDR3nt: TGTGCCAGCAGTTTAATGGGACTAGCGGGAACGGAGACCCAGTACTTC; CDR3aa: CASSLMGLAGTETQYF
abundance: -; d_gene: -; v_gene: TRBV18; j_gene: TRBJ2-7; CDR3nt: TGTGCCAGCTCACCACCGTCCAGCAATTACGAGCAGTACTTC; CDR3aa: CASSPPSSNYEQYF
abundance: once; d_gene: -; v_gene: TRBV16; j_gene: TRBJ1-1; CDR3nt: TGTGCCAGCAGCCGATTCTTGGTCGGCACTGAAGCTTTCTTT; CDR3aa: CASSRFLVGTEAFF
abundance: -; d_gene: -; v_gene: TRBV11-2; j_gene: TRBJ2-3; CDR3nt: TGTGCCAGCAGCTTAGAGGGCAGGGCCGGTACGCAGTATTTT; CDR3aa: CASSLEGRAGTQYF
abundance: few; d_gene: -; v_gene: TRBV20-1; j_gene: TRBJ1-1; CDR3nt: TGCAGTGCTAGTTCCTACACTGAAGCTTTCTTT; CDR3aa: CSASSYTEAFF
abundance: -; d_gene: TRBD2; v_gene: TRBV18; j_gene: TRBJ2-3; CDR3nt: TGTGCCAGCTCACCACCGGGACTAGGGAGCACAGATACGCAGTATTTT; CDR3aa: CASSPPGLGSTDTQYF
abundance: -; d_gene: -; v_gene: TRBV25-1; j_gene: TRBJ1-4; CDR3nt: TGTGCCAGCAGTGACCCCGTGACATCCCTTAATGAAAAACTGTTTTTT; CDR3aa: CASSDPVTSLNEKLFF
abundance: once; d_gene: -; v_gene: TRBV5-6; j_gene: TRBJ2-5; CDR3nt: TGTGCCAGCAGCTTGGGCGGGTTTTACCAAGAGACCCAGTACTTC; CDR3aa: CASSLGGFYQETQYF
abundance: -; d_gene: -; v_gene: TRBV15; j_gene: TRBJ1-2; CDR3nt: TGTGCCACCAGCACAGGGGAAGGGGTTGACTATGGCTACACCTTC; CDR3aa: CATSTGEGVDYGYTF
abundance: -; d_gene: -; v_gene: TRBV7-8; j_gene: TRBJ1-1; CDR3nt: TGTGCCAGCAGCGCTCGGAGGCGCGAGTACACTGAAGCTTTCTTT; CDR3aa: CASSARRREYTEAFF
abundance: -; d_gene: TRBD2; v_gene: TRBV7-2; j_gene: TRBJ2-7; CDR3nt: TGTGCCAGCAGCCCCCGGTGGGTGGCGGGAGTTGAGCAGTACTTC; CDR3aa: CASSPRWVAGVEQYF
abundance: -; d_gene: -; v_gene: TRBV2; j_gene: TRBJ1-1; CDR3nt: TGTGCCAGCAGACACTACAGGGTGGAGGACACTGAAGCTTTCTTT; CDR3aa: CASRHYRVEDTEAFF
abundance: -; d_gene: TRBD2; v_gene: TRBV15; j_gene: TRBJ2-1; CDR3nt: TGTGCCACCAGCAGAGTTCTGTGGGAGGGCGAGAGTGAGCAGTTCTTC; CDR3aa: CATSRVLWEGESEQFF
abundance: -; d_gene: -; v_gene: TRBV5-1; j_gene: TRBJ1-2; CDR3nt: TGCGCCAGCAGCTTGAATGCGGCTAACTATGGCTACACCTTC; CDR3aa: CASSLNAANYGYTF
abundance: -; d_gene: -; v_gene: TRBV6-1; j_gene: TRBJ1-1; CDR3nt: TGTGCCACCCTGGAAGTTAACACTGAAGCTTTCTTT; CDR3aa: CATLEVNTEAFF
abundance: -; d_gene: -; v_gene: TRBV6-6; j_gene: TRBJ1-2; CDR3nt: TGTGCCAGCAGTTACAAGGGGTTCGTCTACACCTTC; CDR3aa: CASSYKGFVYTF
abundance: -; d_gene: -; v_gene: TRBV6-1; j_gene: TRBJ2-4; CDR3nt: TGTGCCAGCAGCGCCCGGGACACCAAAAACATTCAGTACTTC; CDR3aa: CASSARDTKNIQYF
abundance: -; d_gene: TRBD1; v_gene: TRBV7-3; j_gene: TRBJ2-3; CDR3nt: TGTGCCAGCAGCTCACACAGGGGGGACACAGATACGCAGTATTTT; CDR3aa: CASSSHRGDTDTQYF
abundance: -; d_gene: TRBD2; v_gene: TRBV6-6; j_gene: TRBJ2-1; CDR3nt: TGTGCCAGCAGGGATAGCGGGAGATCGGGCAATGAGCAGTTCTTC; CDR3aa: CASRDSGRSGNEQFF
abundance: -; d_gene: TRBD1; v_gene: TRBV4-1; j_gene: TRBJ2-2; CDR3nt: TGCGCCAGCAGCCAAGATCTGCAGGGGGCGCAAGGCGGGGAGCTGTTTTTT; CDR3aa: CASSQDLQGAQGGELFF
abundance: -; d_gene: TRBD1; v_gene: TRBV29-1; j_gene: TRBJ2-7; CDR3nt: TGCAGCGTCGGACAGGGGACTTACGAGCAGTACTTC; CDR3aa: CSVGQGTYEQYF
abundance: -; d_gene: -; v_gene: TRBV6-6; j_gene: TRBJ2-7; CDR3nt: TGTGCCAGCAGTTCGCCGGGACTGCACTACGAGCAGTACTTC; CDR3aa: CASSSPGLHYEQYF
abundance: -; d_gene: -; v_gene: TRBV5-1; j_gene: TRBJ1-2; CDR3nt: TGCGCCAGCAGCTTGGAAGGGACCCATGGCTACACCTTC; CDR3aa: CASSLEGTHGYTF
abundance: -; d_gene: -; v_gene: TRBV9; j_gene: TRBJ2-7; CDR3nt: TGTGCCAGCAGCGTAACCCCCCTACAGGTCTCCTACGAGCAGTACTTC; CDR3aa: CASSVTPLQVSYEQYF
abundance: -; d_gene: -; v_gene: TRBV11-2; j_gene: TRBJ2-1; CDR3nt: TGTGCCAGCAGCTTAGATCGGGTGCGGGCCTACAATGAGCAGTTCTTC; CDR3aa: CASSLDRVRAYNEQFF
abundance: -; d_gene: TRBD1; v_gene: TRBV2; j_gene: TRBJ1-1; CDR3nt: TGTGCCGGAAACAGGGGTGGGGACACTGAAGCTTTCTTT; CDR3aa: CAGNRGGDTEAFF
abundance: -; d_gene: TRBD2; v_gene: TRBV19; j_gene: TRBJ2-5; CDR3nt: TGTGCCAGTACTGGCGGGGGAGAGACCCAGTACTTC; CDR3aa: CASTGGGETQYF